Listed below are T cell receptor beta chains from one sample, sequenced in a study of blood T cell repertoires in COVID-19. Some clones are missing from TCRdb's copy, which holds only in-frame ones; the method was immunoSEQ multiplex PCR. This sample has 240,000 or so clones, with 70% to 85% found just once. Sequencing was carried out using peripheral blood. The receptors come from a woman of 80 years or more with acute or convalescent COVID-19. The CDR3 runs from the conserved cysteine through the conserved F or W. D genes are given only for firm matches. Clone size is shown for a subset of rows, as once, few, many or a class of expanded clone.

d_call j_call v_call clone_size cdr3_aa cdr3_nt
. TRBJ2-3 TRBV7-3 few CASSSTLTADTQYF TGTGCCAGCAGCTCAACCCTAACGGCAGATACGCAGTATTTT
. TRBJ1-5 TRBV5-1 once CASSLFGHDNQPQHF TGCGCCAGCAGCTTGTTCGGACATGACAATCAGCCCCAGCATTTT
TRBD1 TRBJ1-4 TRBV7-9 . CASSLAHRGGEKLFF TGTGCCAGCAGCTTAGCCCACAGGGGCGGTGAAAAACTGTTTTTT
TRBD1 TRBJ2-7 TRBV5-5 once CASTRYGTGGSYEQYF TGTGCCAGCACTCGTTACGGGACAGGGGGCTCCTACGAGCAGTACTTC
. TRBJ2-1 TRBV15 . CATSGSGVGSYNEQFF TGTGCCACCAGCGGGTCGGGAGTGGGCTCCTACAATGAGCAGTTCTTC
. TRBJ2-5 TRBV5-1 . CASSGAGDTQETQYF TGCGCCAGCAGCGGTGCAGGGGACACCCAAGAGACCCAGTACTTC
. TRBJ1-6 TRBV6-5 . CASRTGLNSPLHF TGTGCCAGCCGAACAGGGTTGAATTCACCCCTCCACTTT
. TRBJ1-2 TRBV7-9 . CASSFDSYGYTF TGTGCCAGCAGCTTCGACAGCTATGGCTACACCTTC
TRBD1 TRBJ1-2 TRBV12-3/TRBV12-4 . CASTDDRDGYTF TGTGCCAGCACCGATGACAGGGACGGCTACACCTTC
TRBD2 TRBJ2-5 TRBV5-8 . CASRNWTSGGVTYF TGTGCCAGCAGAAACTGGACTAGCGGGGGGGTAACCTACTTC
TRBD1 TRBJ1-1 TRBV7-9 . CASSRRQGQGIEAFF TGTGCCAGCAGCCGAAGGCAGGGACAGGGGATTGAAGCTTTCTTT
TRBD1 TRBJ2-4 TRBV6-6 . CASTDPRDRGDIQYF TGTGCCAGCACCGATCCCCGTGACAGGGGAGACATTCAGTACTTC
. TRBJ1-6 TRBV3-1/TRBV3-2 . CASSQDDTYNSPLHF TGTGCCAGCAGCCAAGATGACACTTATAATTCACCCCTCCACTTT
. TRBJ1-5 TRBV2 . CASSESLAQHF TGTGCCAGCAGCGAGTCGTTAGCCCAGCATTTT
. TRBJ2-1 TRBV5-6 . CASSLPRGEQFF TGTGCCAGCAGCTTGCCTCGGGGTGAGCAGTTCTTC
TRBD2 TRBJ2-1 TRBV5-1 . CASSLSGLANEQFF TGCGCCAGCAGCCTATCGGGACTAGCTAATGAGCAGTTCTTC
TRBD1 TRBJ1-6 TRBV6-5 . CASSVTGASSPLHF TGTGCCAGCAGCGTTACAGGGGCTTCTTCACCCCTCCACTTT
TRBD1 TRBJ1-1 TRBV5-1 . CASSSGGGFGTEAFF TGCGCCAGCAGCTCGGGAGGGGGCTTTGGGACTGAAGCTTTCTTT
TRBD2 TRBJ2-1 TRBV10-3 few CAISELAERYEQFF TGTGCCATCAGTGAGCTAGCGGAGAGGTATGAGCAGTTCTTC
TRBD1 TRBJ1-2 TRBV5-1 . CASSHDRGDYGYTF TGCGCCAGCAGCCATGACAGGGGCGACTATGGCTACACCTTC
TRBD2 TRBJ2-3 TRBV7-3 . CASSLSRAGASTDTQYF TGTGCCAGCAGCTTATCCCGAGCGGGGGCCAGCACAGATACGCAGTATTTT
. TRBJ2-1 TRBV6-5 . CASSTEGLGTNEQFF TGTGCCAGCAGTACCGAGGGTTTGGGAACTAATGAGCAGTTCTTC
. TRBJ1-2 TRBV6-5 . CASRGSGYGYTF TGTGCCAGCAGGGGATCAGGGTATGGCTACACCTTC
. TRBJ1-1 TRBV2 . CASSDQGSTEAFF TGTGCCAGCAGTGACCAGGGTAGCACTGAAGCTTTCTTT
TRBD1 TRBJ1-6 TRBV6-5 . CASRGTGGLGSPLHF TGTGCCAGCAGGGGGACAGGGGGCTTAGGTTCACCCCTCCACTTT
. TRBJ1-1 TRBV5-1 . CASSLPLLNAEAFF TGCGCCAGCAGCTTGCCCTTACTCAACGCTGAAGCTTTCTTT
TRBD1 TRBJ1-2 TRBV7-9 . CASSSSGTGYYGYTF TGTGCCAGCAGCTCGTCCGGGACAGGATATTATGGCTACACCTTC
TRBD1 TRBJ1-5 TRBV27 . CASRATGQGGSQPQHF TGTGCCAGCAGAGCCACCGGACAGGGTGGTAGTCAGCCCCAGCATTTT
. TRBJ1-5 TRBV7-8 . CASSLGGEGRGNQPQHF TGTGCCAGCAGCTTAGGTGGGGAGGGGAGGGGCAATCAGCCCCAGCATTTT
TRBD1 TRBJ2-1 TRBV19 . CASSIWDRNDEQFF TGTGCCAGTAGTATTTGGGACAGAAACGATGAGCAGTTCTTC
. TRBJ2-3 TRBV6-2/TRBV6-3 few CASSYSGGPGQDTQYF TGTGCCAGCAGTTACTCGGGGGGGCCGGGGCAAGATACGCAGTATTTT
TRBD1 TRBJ1-3 TRBV30 . CAWDRAKGRNTIYF TGTGCCTGGGACAGGGCCAAGGGAAGAAACACCATATATTTT
. TRBJ1-3 TRBV3-1/TRBV3-2 . CASSHPDVASGNTIYF TGTGCCAGCAGCCATCCTGACGTAGCGTCTGGAAACACCATATATTTT
. TRBJ1-1 TRBV21-1 . CASMEDGQGEDTEAFF TGTGCCAGCATGGAGGACGGACAGGGTGAGGACACTGAAGCTTTCTTT
. TRBJ2-1 TRBV28 . CASTSPAGVYEQFF TGTGCCAGCACCTCCCCCGCGGGCGTATATGAGCAGTTCTTC
. TRBJ1-5 TRBV5-1 . CASSLEGSGDQPQHF TGCGCCAGCAGCTTGGAGGGGTCAGGGGACCAGCCCCAGCATTTT
TRBD2 TRBJ2-3 TRBV5-1 once CASSLLAGFTDTQYF TGCGCCAGCAGCTTACTAGCGGGGTTCACAGATACGCAGTATTTT
. TRBJ1-5 TRBV7-8 . CASSLVGGRSNQPQHF TGTGCCAGCAGCTTAGTGGGGGGAAGAAGCAATCAGCCCCAGCATTTT
. TRBJ1-2 TRBV2 . CASRADSSNYGYTF TGTGCCAGCAGGGCGGACAGTTCTAACTATGGCTACACCTTC
TRBD1 TRBJ1-6 TRBV5-1 . CASSYRTGENSPLHF TGCGCCAGCAGCTACCGGACAGGGGAGAATTCACCCCTCCACTTT
. TRBJ2-5 TRBV12-1 . CASISVGHWGQETQYF TGTGCCAGCATCAGCGTGGGGCACTGGGGACAAGAGACCCAGTACTTC
TRBD2 TRBJ2-1 TRBV10-3 few CAISGPGLAGGERFF TGTGCCATCAGTGGACCGGGACTAGCGGGAGGAGAGCGGTTCTTC
. TRBJ1-2 TRBV9 . CASSPTGANYGYTF TGTGCCAGCAGCCCGACAGGAGCTAACTATGGCTACACCTTC
. TRBJ1-1 TRBV6-1 . CASSEGALRSWRNTEAFF TGTGCCAGCAGTGAGGGGGCGCTCAGGAGCTGGCGGAACACTGAAGCTTTCTTT
. TRBJ2-7 TRBV6-2/TRBV6-3 many CASSYWPGEWSEQYF TGTGCCAGCAGTTACTGGCCAGGGGAATGGAGCGAGCAGTACTTC
TRBD1 TRBJ2-2 TRBV5-1 . CASTAETGYTGELFF TGCGCCAGCACCGCGGAGACAGGGTACACCGGGGAGCTGTTTTTT
. TRBJ1-2 TRBV20-1 . CSAQGGYGYTF TGCAGTGCGCAGGGAGGATATGGCTACACCTTC
TRBD2 TRBJ2-7 TRBV5-4 . CASSLAGGVDEQYF TGTGCCAGCAGCTTGGCCGGGGGGGTGGACGAGCAGTACTTC
TRBD1 TRBJ2-5 TRBV5-4 . CASSLGTGVKTQYF TGTGCCAGCAGCTTGGGGACAGGGGTAAAGACCCAGTACTTC
. TRBJ1-4 TRBV7-9 . CASSSSEKLFF TGTGCCAGCAGCTCGTCTGAAAAACTGTTTTTT
TRBD2 TRBJ2-1 TRBV5-1 . CASSLRGTSGSPNEQFF TGCGCCAGCAGCTTAAGAGGGACTAGCGGGAGTCCGAATGAGCAGTTCTTC
TRBD1 TRBJ1-2 TRBV11-2 . CASRPTGLPEGYTF TGTGCCAGCAGGCCGACAGGGCTTCCGGAAGGCTACACCTTC
TRBD2 TRBJ2-2 TRBV3-1/TRBV3-2 . CASSQVVLGASGSYTGELFF TGTGCCAGCAGCCAAGTGGTGCTCGGGGCTAGCGGGAGTTACACCGGGGAGCTGTTTTTT
. TRBJ1-5 TRBV19 once CASSIGRDYSNQPQHF TGTGCCAGTAGTATAGGCAGGGATTATAGCAATCAGCCCCAGCATTTT